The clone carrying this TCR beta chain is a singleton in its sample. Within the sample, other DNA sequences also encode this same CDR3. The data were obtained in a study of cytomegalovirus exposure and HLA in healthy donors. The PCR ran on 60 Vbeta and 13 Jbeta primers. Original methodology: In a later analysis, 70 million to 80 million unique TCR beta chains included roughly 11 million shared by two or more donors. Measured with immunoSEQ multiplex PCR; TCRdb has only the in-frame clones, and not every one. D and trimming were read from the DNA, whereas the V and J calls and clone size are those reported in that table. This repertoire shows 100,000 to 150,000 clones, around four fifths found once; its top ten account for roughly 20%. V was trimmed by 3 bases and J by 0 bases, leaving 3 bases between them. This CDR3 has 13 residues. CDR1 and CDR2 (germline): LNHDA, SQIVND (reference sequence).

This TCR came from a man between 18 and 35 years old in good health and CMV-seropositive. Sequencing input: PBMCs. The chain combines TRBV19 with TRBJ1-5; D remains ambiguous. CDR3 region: CASSISSNQPQHF. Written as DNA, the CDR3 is TGTGCCAGTAGTATCTCTAGCAATCAGCCCCAGCATTTT.